This TCR beta chain came from a study of T cell responses to AZD1222 COVID-19 vaccine. Second-dose schedules of about 4 or about 12 weeks were combined. The data were produced by immunoSEQ multiplex PCR, yet TCRdb's version contains in-frame clones alone and is incomplete. The table shows more than 95,000 clones, with 88% occurring only once. Study conclusions and caveats: All repertoire sampling was performed exclusively after the peak T cell response.

CDR3 length: 14 residues. V dropped 0 bases and J dropped 2 bases, with 7 bases sitting between them. Per germline, CDR1 MNHEY and CDR2 SVGAGI. Concerning this clone: What it binds is unknown.

The chain is built from TRBV6-5 and TRBJ1-2; weak D call: TRBD1 (5 bases). This specimen consisted of peripheral blood, obtained 28 days after the second AZD1222 dose. The TCR was taken from an adult who received the AZD1222 COVID-19 vaccine. The CDR3 DNA is TGTGCCAGCAGTTACTCGTCAGGGAACTATGGCTACACCTTC. This codes for CASSYSSGNYGYTF.